The 5 T cell receptor beta chains listed next were all sequenced from one sample in a study of T cell changes during pregnancy in multiple sclerosis. Generated by immunoSEQ multiplex PCR, the TCRdb table keeps only in-frame clones and is missing some. The repertoire holds about 59,000 clones, with approximately 92% as singletons. The sequences come from peripheral blood, collected in the first trimester of pregnancy. The receptors originated from a female donor with multiple sclerosis, enrolled in a pregnancy study.

This clone showed up just once. The rearrangement joins TRBV19 to TRBJ1-5; D gene unclear. Looked up from germline, CDR1 is LNHDA and CDR2 is SQIVND (reference sequence). The V and J ends lost 2 bases and 1 base respectively, with 18 bases between them. This CDR3 comprises 18 residues. CDR3 bases: TGTGCCAGTAGTATACGCTGGAGGGCGCAAGGGAGCAATCAGCCCCAGCATTTT. This encodes CASSIRWRAQGSNQPQHF.

The gene calls are TRBV7-9 and TRBJ2-3; TRBD2 aligns across 11 bases. The V gene end was trimmed by 5 bases and the J gene end by 4 bases; junction bases not matched to a gene: 5. Germline CDR1 reads SEHNR; CDR2 reads FQNEAQ (reference sequence). This CDR3 contains 15 residues. Written as DNA, the CDR3 is TGTGCCAGCAGCCCGACTAGCGGGAAAGCAGATACGCAGTATTTT. This sequence encodes CASSPTSGKADTQYF.

This clone was seen only once. J is TRBJ2-2 and V is TRBV11-2, with a possible D match to TRBD1 (6 bases). CDR1 SGHAT and CDR2 FQNNGV come from the germline V gene. Trimming left V 5 bases short and J 5 bases short, with 15 bases between. The CDR3 is 15 amino acids. CDR3 protein: CASSHRDTLTGELFF. The CDR3 coding sequence is TGTGCCAGCAGCCACCGGGACACTCTAACCGGGGAGCTGTTTTTT.

V usage is TRBV11-3 and J usage is TRBJ2-2; maybe TRBD2 (6 bases). Trimming pared 4 bases from V and 2 bases from J, leaving 17 bases between. This CDR3 is built from 17 residues. Germline V CDR1 and CDR2: SGHNT, YENEEA. This chain's CDR3 is CASSWGTGLINTGELFF. Here the CDR3 DNA reads TGTGCCAGCAGCTGGGGGACGGGACTCATAAACACCGGGGAGCTGTTTTTT. The entire variable domain, with the rest obtained from reference TRBV11-3 and TRBJ2-2, is as follows: EAGVVQSPRYKIIEKKQPVAFWCNPISGHNTLYWYLQNLGQGPELLIRYENEEAVDDSQLPKDRFSAERLKGVDSTLKIQPAELGDSAVYLCASSWGTGLINTGELFFGEGSRLTVL.

The chain employs TRBV12-1 and TRBJ1-1; the DNA was not compared with TRBD1, the D call given in the table. TRBV12-1 constitutes a pseudogene. There are 15 residues in the CDR3. CDR3 sequence: CASSFVQSRNTEAFF. The CDR3 region has the DNA TGTGCCAGCAGCTTTGTTCAGTCTCGGAACACTGAAGCTTTCTTT.